This entry describes one TCR beta chain. This clonotype showed up just a few times. No cognate antigen has been identified for it. No much larger clone exists at a distance of one base, and base qualities are not known. This sample was taken from a study of T-cell memory formation after mild COVID-19 (dated by TCRdb to the early 2020s). Study-level background: TCR sequence clusters from the two donors were found to be largely donor specific. Longitudinal TCRalpha and TCRbeta repertoire sequencing tracked T-cell clones expanding and contracting after mild COVID-19 in a couple of donors. Two young, previously healthy adult volunteers, one female and one male, were included in the cohort. Overall study results and their limits: Clones contracting from day 15 to 85 had balanced CD4/CD8 phenotypes, while a second wave expanding from day 15 to 37 was biased towards CD4+. SARS-CoV-2 specificity of the second-wave clones peaking on day 37 was not confirmed. The study included only two mild cases, and larger cohorts that include severe cases with pre-infection samples were judged to be necessary. Contracting CD4+ clones turned up mainly in the CM and EM memory subsets, whereas EMRA was where CD8+ clones were enriched. Some responding clones were detected in pre-infection memory, which suggested that pre-existing cross-reactive memory T cells had joined the SARS-CoV-2 response.

Here V drops 4 bases and J drops 5 bases, and the junction holds 4 bases not matched to any gene. The germline V gene sets CDR1 to SGHDT and CDR2 to YYEEEE. Taken from cysteine to phenylalanine, the CDR3 has 13 residues. Here the CDR3 DNA is all that survives: 39 bases in frame from base 1. Ficoll-Paque density gradient centrifugation was used to isolate PBMCs. Sequenced using an Illumina NovaSeq 6000. Using 5'RACE with constant-segment primers, TCRalpha and TCRbeta cDNA libraries were constructed, with sample barcodes and unique molecular identifiers added in the process. RNA was extracted from every sample with Trizol reagent. Library amplification was performed in two PCR steps, and a second sample barcode and Illumina TruSeq adapters were introduced in the second step. Sequencing of libraries was performed on an Illumina NovaSeq with 2 x 150 bp paired-end reads. From the authors' description of their analysis: The reads were demultiplexed and collapsed into UMI-guided consensus sequences using migec v1.2.7. Using mixcr v2.1.11, UMI consensuses were aligned to TRA and TRB V and J templates and then assembled into clonotypes. Clonotypes were classified as expanded or contracted when called significant by both edgeR and NoisET, with noise models trained on biological replicates. For edgeR calls, the cutoffs were a false discovery rate-adjusted p below 0.01 and a log2 fold-change threshold of 1. As an exploratory analysis of dynamics, max-normalized trajectories of the 1000 most abundant clonotypes were examined by PCA with hierarchical clustering. The CD4 or CD8 phenotype of responding clones was assigned using the separately sequenced CD4+ and CD8+ repertoires. TCRdb handled the public reads itself, with Q25 trimming in fastp and clone calling in MiXCR, and kept productive beta chains. Each entry merges the rows of one CDR3 protein and shows their most common DNA and genes. The V and J calls were determined by TCRdb, not by the authors. Recorded for this sample are 85,000 to 120,000 distinct CDR3 sequences; under 15% of them occurred a single time. The ten largest make up about 27% of the sample.

The chain joins TRBV5-6 to TRBJ2-7, with 9 junctional bases fitting TRBD1. Sample: PBMCs or a T cell subset sorted from them (not recorded which). The TCR was taken from an adult woman who had mild COVID-19 (a few samples of this study predate the infection). The sample titles of this study are shuffled in the database, so cell type and time point are left out; the donor was told from shared clones. The nucleotide sequence reads TGTGCCAGCAGCGCGGGGACAGGGCACGAGCAGTACTTC. The translation is CASSAGTGHEQYF.